This T cell receptor beta chain is drawn from a study of T cell responses to AZD1222 COVID-19 vaccine (dated by TCRdb to the early 2020s). Looking at the study overall: TCR sequencing was performed for roughly 240 trial participants, of whom about 200 were given two doses of AZD1222 and some 26 were given two doses of MenACWY control vaccine. Trial participants were enrolled into age subgroups of 18-55, 56-69 and 70-plus years, which contained about 150, 28 and 57 TCR-sequenced participants, respectively.

What the work shows at the level of the full study, not this receptor alone: Vaccine-associated CD4 TCRs spanned the whole spike protein, with dominant responses in regions 160-218 and 743-854. A significant rise in spike-specific TCR breadth and depth was observed after two AZD1222 doses relative to day 0 and relative to MenACWY recipients. Participants were mostly white British and included more females than males, and it was suggested by the authors that clonal diversity may have been underestimated. Conclusions about previously exposed vaccinees are limited, since just 5 or 6 AZD1222 recipients were seropositive for SARS-CoV-2 at baseline. Because no samples from the day 14 peak response were available, repertoires could be characterized only after the peak T cell response. The 56-69-year group was small, and its depth increase did not reach significance, likely because of low power. Nearly half of unique spike-specific TCRs reportedly recognized epitopes outside regions mutated in the B.1.351 and B.1.1.7 variants.

The sample's time point label is to be understood as: about 28 days (+/-7) after the second vaccine dose. The treatment or condition label here, explained by the study, means: meningococcal conjugate vaccine given as trial control. Vaccinee samples were obtained from the UK trials COV001 and COV002, which included a single-blind randomized controlled phase 2/3 trial of AZD1222 (ChAdOx1 nCoV-19) in healthy adults. For TCRbeta chain sequencing, PBMC samples were collected from trial participants at day 0 and at day 28 after the second dose. As for this clone: No antigen is known for it. One base away there is no much larger clone; base qualities are not given.

The CDR3 regions of human TCRbeta chains were subjected to immunosequencing. The source study handled its data this way. Repertoire TCRs were checked for matches against a reference library of SARS-CoV-2-specific TCRs that had been generated using the MIRA antigen-specificity platform. Breadth meant the fraction of unique TCRs that were SARS-CoV-2-associated, whereas depth meant the fraction of total T cells that were SARS-CoV-2-associated. Each spike-specific TCR was assigned to its reactive spike region and to a CD4 or CD8 class using the MIRA data. Log10-transformed breadth and depth values were compared by one-way ANOVA with Sidak's multiple comparisons tests. TCRdb took over this immuneACCESS table, retaining in-frame rearrangements with V and J assigned. Such tables are incomplete; in checked studies, under half of the missing clones stem from an unresolved V gene, and the remainder is unexplained. The V and J calls and clone size are taken from that table; D and trimming were inferred from the DNA. The sample table records about 180,000 clones; approximately 92% of these occur just once. Around 0.96% of the sample is in the top ten clones.

The CDR3 starts with the cysteine, ends with the phenylalanine, and has 18 residues. The read is trimmed to its CDR3 DNA, 54 bases read in frame from base 1. The germline V gene yields SGHTA for CDR1 and FQGNSA for CDR2. Germline trimming amounts to 5 bases on V and 2 bases on J, with 13 as the count of junction bases outside the gene matches. Recombination linked TRBV7-2 to TRBJ2-3; 10 central nucleotides agree with TRBD1. The receptor's source is an adult who received the MenACWY meningococcal vaccine as a control. This material consisted of peripheral blood, taken 28 days after the second dose of the MenACWY control vaccine. The CDR3 reads as follows: CASSPRTGGPYYTDTQYF. The nucleotide sequence is given as TGTGCCAGCAGCCCGAGGACAGGGGGTCCCTACTACACAGATACGCAGTATTTT.